This T cell receptor beta chain was captured by sequencing in a study of blood T cell repertoires in COVID-19. At the level of the study: Spain, Italy and the United States supplied samples that represented acute and convalescent COVID-19. T cells, B-cell-depleted T cells, or PBMCs supplied cDNA or gDNA.

Study processing details: By means of reference gene primer amplification, nucleated cell counts were estimated. The protocol was immunoSEQ multiplex PCR, while the TCRdb copy is restricted to in-frame clones and leaves out a portion. V, J and clone size are taken as reported in that table, and D and trimming were inferred from the DNA itself. The data contain some 26,000 clones, 76% of them singletons. Trimming pared 5 bases from V and 4 bases from J, leaving 9 bases between. This CDR3 contains 13 residues. Germline V gives CDR1 SEHNR, CDR2 FQNEAQ (reference sequence). The sequencing sample was made of peripheral blood. The V gene is TRBV7-9, the J gene TRBJ1-5; D uncertain. The sequence was collected from a man between 65 and 80 years old with acute or convalescent COVID-19. For the CDR3, the DNA is TGTGCCAGCAGCCAAGACGGGAATCAGCCCCAGCATTTT. Amino acid sequence: CASSQDGNQPQHF.